The rows below give T cell receptor beta chains drawn from one sample of a study of identical twins. Each CDR3 protein is one row after TCRdb ran MiXCR on the 5' RACE reads. This table has 410,000 or so distinct CDR3 sequences, around a sixth appearing once. Sequenced input: naive T cells sorted from blood. These receptors all stem from a man in his fifties or sixties in good health. The CDR3 runs from the conserved cysteine through the conserved F or W. D genes are given only for firm matches. Expanded clones are given a class, and other clones once, few, many or no size at all.

size,J,V,D,CDR3,DNA
-,TRBJ2-5,TRBV5-5,TRBD2,CASSLLAGRLETQYF,TGTGCCAGCAGCTTGCTAGCGGGGAGGTTAGAGACCCAGTACTTC
few,TRBJ2-5,TRBV4-2,-,CASSPNSGTTQETQYF,TGTGCCAGCAGCCCCAACAGCGGGACAACCCAAGAGACCCAGTACTTC
-,TRBJ2-3,TRBV2,TRBD2,CASSTSGRSQSTQYF,TGTGCCAGCAGCACTAGCGGGCGCTCACAGAGCACGCAGTATTTT
few,TRBJ2-2,TRBV5-6,-,CASSLRGGANTGELFF,TGTGCCAGCAGCTTAAGGGGGGGAGCGAACACCGGGGAGCTGTTTTTT
few,TRBJ1-3,TRBV12-3/TRBV12-4,-,CASSFGGSGNTIYF,TGTGCCAGCAGTTTTGGGGGCTCTGGAAACACCATATATTTT
-,TRBJ2-1,TRBV20-1,-,CSAKNGPVNEQFF,TGCAGTGCTAAAAATGGACCCGTCAATGAGCAGTTCTTC
few,TRBJ2-1,TRBV9,-,CASSVEGRGEEQFF,TGTGCCAGCAGCGTAGAAGGCAGGGGGGAGGAGCAGTTCTTC
-,TRBJ2-6,TRBV7-6,-,CASSLVSGRGANVLTF,TGTGCCAGCAGCTTAGTTTCAGGAAGAGGGGCCAACGTCCTGACTTTC
-,TRBJ1-5,TRBV5-6,-,CASSLNDGHSNQPQHF,TGTGCCAGCAGCTTGAATGACGGACATAGCAATCAGCCCCAGCATTTT
-,TRBJ2-7,TRBV24-1,-,CATSDSRHGYEQYF,TGTGCCACCAGTGATTCAAGGCATGGCTACGAGCAGTACTTC
-,TRBJ2-5,TRBV7-9,TRBD2,CASTLDTSAEETQYF,TGTGCCAGCACCCTGGATACTAGCGCCGAAGAGACCCAGTACTTC
few,TRBJ2-7,TRBV15,TRBD2,CATVVETSGGYEQYF,TGTGCCACCGTCGTGGAAACTAGCGGGGGGTACGAGCAGTACTTC
few,TRBJ2-1,TRBV24-1,TRBD1,CATSDLRVPGQGNNEQFF,TGTGCCACCAGTGATTTGAGAGTCCCGGGACAGGGGAATAATGAGCAGTTCTTC
few,TRBJ2-7,TRBV11-2,TRBD1,CASSEGQGYYEQYF,TGTGCCAGCAGCGAGGGACAGGGTTACTACGAGCAGTACTTC
-,TRBJ2-1,TRBV20-1,-,CSARTGAGRLSSYNEQFF,TGCAGTGCTAGGACAGGTGCGGGACGACTGAGCTCCTACAATGAGCAGTTCTTC
once,TRBJ2-2,TRBV10-2,TRBD2,CASSEAIAGAYTGELFF,TGCGCCAGCAGTGAGGCTATAGCGGGGGCCTACACCGGGGAGCTGTTTTTT
-,TRBJ1-2,TRBV4-2,TRBD1,CASSQGGQGDYGYTF,TGTGCCAGCAGCCAGGGGGGACAGGGTGACTATGGCTACACCTTC
many,TRBJ2-7,TRBV4-2,-,CASSRGEAYEQYF,TGTGCCAGCAGCCGGGGTGAGGCCTACGAGCAGTACTTC
few,TRBJ2-1,TRBV7-8,TRBD1,CASSLRQGLFLVEQFF,TGTGCCAGCAGCTTAAGACAGGGGTTATTTCTTGTTGAGCAGTTCTTC
few,TRBJ2-7,TRBV5-5,-,CASSSGFYEQYF,TGTGCCAGCAGCTCAGGGTTCTACGAGCAGTACTTC
-,TRBJ2-3,TRBV6-5,-,CAITGWADTQYF,TGTGCCATCACAGGGTGGGCAGATACGCAGTATTTT
-,TRBJ2-1,TRBV16,TRBD1,CASSQGTGNNEQFF,TGTGCCAGCAGCCAGGGGACAGGGAACAATGAGCAGTTCTTC
-,TRBJ2-4,TRBV6-7,TRBD1,CASSYHRGRLGTSLGFGENIQYF,TGTGCCAGCAGTTACCACAGGGGGCGTTTAGGGACATCACTGGGCTTTGGCGAAAACATTCAGTACTTC
many,TRBJ2-7,TRBV20-1,-,CSGKTGSYEQYF,TGCAGTGGGAAGACTGGGTCCTACGAGCAGTACTTC
-,TRBJ1-2,TRBV4-1,-,CASSQDSFQAYGYTF,TGCGCCAGCAGCCAAGATTCGTTTCAGGCTTATGGCTACACCTTC
many,TRBJ1-1,TRBV12-3/TRBV12-4,-,CASSAARGRLYTEAFF,TGTGCCAGCAGTGCCGCCAGGGGAAGGTTGTACACTGAAGCTTTCTTT
many,TRBJ2-5,TRBV11-2,-,CASSEGLKETQYF,TGTGCCAGCAGCGAAGGGCTGAAGGAGACCCAGTACTTC
-,TRBJ1-4,TRBV12-3/TRBV12-4,TRBD1,CASSDYSDRGFPLLFF,TGTGCCAGCAGTGACTACTCCGACAGGGGGTTCCCGTTGCTGTTTTTT
-,TRBJ1-2,TRBV7-2,-,CASSLKEGAYGYTF,TGTGCCAGCAGCTTAAAGGAAGGCGCCTATGGCTACACCTTC